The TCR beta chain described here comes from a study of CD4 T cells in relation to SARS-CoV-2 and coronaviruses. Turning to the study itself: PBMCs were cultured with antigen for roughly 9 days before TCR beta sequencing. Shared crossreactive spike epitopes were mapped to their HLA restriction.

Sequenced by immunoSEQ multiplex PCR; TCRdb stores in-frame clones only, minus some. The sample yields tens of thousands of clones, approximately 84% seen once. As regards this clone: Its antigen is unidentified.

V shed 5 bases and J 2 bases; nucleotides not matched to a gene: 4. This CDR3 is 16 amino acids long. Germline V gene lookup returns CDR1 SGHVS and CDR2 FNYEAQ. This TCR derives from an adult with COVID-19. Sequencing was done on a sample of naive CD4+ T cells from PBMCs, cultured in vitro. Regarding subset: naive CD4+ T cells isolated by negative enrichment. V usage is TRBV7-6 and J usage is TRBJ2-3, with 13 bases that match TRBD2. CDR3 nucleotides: TGTGCCAGCAGCAAAGGACTAGCGGGAGTCACAGATACGCAGTATTTT. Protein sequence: CASSKGLAGVTDTQYF.